This is a list of T cell receptor beta chains from one sample in a study of T-cell reconstitution after alpha-beta-depleted transplantation in children. MiXCR, applied by TCRdb to the PCR reads, yields one record per CDR3 protein. The repertoire consists of around 270,000 distinct CDR3 sequences, with roughly 8.2% occurring once and the leading ten covering approximately 9.1%. This sample comprised peripheral blood, obtained 360 days after TCRalphabeta/CD19-depleted stem cell transplant. The origin of the receptors is a female patient aged 2-9 years who had a stem cell transplant for Fanconi anemia, so the T cells may come from the graft donor. CDR3s include the opening cysteine and the closing phenylalanine or tryptophan. Some rows mark clone size as missing; the rest say once, few, many or name a class of expanded clone.

v_gene,j_gene,abundance,CDR3aa
TRBV5-1,TRBJ2-7,many,CASSLGLAGVEQYF
TRBV2,TRBJ1-1,many,CASSPIPRGEAFF
TRBV7-2,TRBJ1-2,many,CASSYRTGNYGYTF
TRBV7-2,TRBJ2-1,few,CASSQYAGTAPYNEQFF
TRBV27,TRBJ1-5,many,CASSLLQGHQPQHF
TRBV7-2,TRBJ2-1,-,CASSFLFGYNEQFF
TRBV6-5,TRBJ2-1,once,CASSYLGRHTYNEQFF
TRBV14,TRBJ2-3,-,CASNLTGTGNHF
TRBV12-3/TRBV12-4,TRBJ2-3,many,CASSYRGLDTQYF
TRBV7-9,TRBJ2-3,-,CASSLVMGQGTDTQYF
TRBV4-2,TRBJ2-2,many,CASSHGGAGELFF
TRBV11-2,TRBJ1-2,-,CASSLVGPTYGYTF
TRBV4-3,TRBJ2-6,many,CASSQDRFGPLSGANVLTF
TRBV6-1,TRBJ2-7,many,CASGQGTIYEQYF
TRBV12-3/TRBV12-4,TRBJ2-1,many,CASSARTSGRAGRENEQFF
TRBV6-1,TRBJ2-5,-,CASSEAGGLQETQYF
TRBV12-3/TRBV12-4,TRBJ2-5,many,CASRHRSETQYF
TRBV10-3,TRBJ2-3,many,CAISEKATGISDTQYF
TRBV20-1,TRBJ1-2,many,CSASTGPGGYTF
TRBV4-1,TRBJ1-1,few,CASSQEGVIPAMNTEAFF
TRBV5-6,TRBJ2-2,many,CASSLAGGELFF
TRBV5-1,TRBJ2-3,many,CASTLSFLADTQYF
TRBV20-1,TRBJ2-5,-,CSGSYGGPQETQYF
TRBV25-1,TRBJ2-7,few,CASSEPHEQYF
TRBV11-2,TRBJ2-7,-,CASSSNHEQYF
TRBV6-2/TRBV6-3,TRBJ2-7,-,CASSYSRLVGLAGDNSYEQYF
TRBV5-6,TRBJ2-3,many,CASSSRTSAYTDTQYF
TRBV5-1,TRBJ2-7,many,CASSLGRNYEQYF
TRBV7-9,TRBJ2-1,many,CASTKSGGYEQFF
TRBV12-3/TRBV12-4,TRBJ2-3,many,CASSLRLAGTSTDTQYF
TRBV18,TRBJ1-2,many,CASSLKGGYAGYTF
TRBV28,TRBJ2-7,-,CASSSPGLAGFYEQYF
TRBV9,TRBJ1-1,-,CASSVGALGASAFF
TRBV27,TRBJ1-1,many,CASSYDGSPYTEAFF
TRBV7-3,TRBJ2-5,few,CASSSGLAGGIETQYF
TRBV27,TRBJ2-7,-,CASSRQGFGRYEQYF
TRBV28,TRBJ1-4,-,CASSPHGGEKLFF
TRBV6-1,TRBJ2-5,many,CASIGLGGGPQETQYF
TRBV7-3,TRBJ2-1,few,CANALQNQSDEQFF
TRBV3-1,TRBJ1-1,-,CASSPGTGWLNTEAFF
TRBV5-6,TRBJ2-7,many,CASSYTFRGGSYEQYF
TRBV7-9,TRBJ2-1,many,CASSYRLEHEQFF
TRBV3-1,TRBJ2-5,-,CASSQQGGAETQYF
TRBV20-1,TRBJ1-2,few,CSALGDGYGYTF
TRBV6-1,TRBJ2-1,-,CASNLRGRNYNEQFF
TRBV5-6,TRBJ2-3,many,CASSLVRLADTQYF
TRBV5-6,TRBJ2-5,few,CASSPGQAFNQETQYF
TRBV7-9,TRBJ1-3,few,CASSFLGKSSGNTIYF
TRBV28,TRBJ1-2,few,CASSNQGWSNGYTF
TRBV4-1,TRBJ1-5,few,CASSQDYWGNQPQHF
TRBV7-9,TRBJ2-3,many,CASTPGGTDTQYF
TRBV2,TRBJ2-3,-,CASRLRADTQYF
TRBV20-1,TRBJ1-1,many,CSAHLHPNTEAFF
TRBV10-3,TRBJ1-2,-,CAISVGESNYGYTF
TRBV6-2/TRBV6-3,TRBJ2-5,few,CASSFVAGAQETQYF